The 18 T cell receptor beta chains below all came from one sample that was sequenced in a study of cytomegalovirus exposure and HLA in healthy donors. Primers included in the PCR were 60 Vbeta and 13 Jbeta primers. TCRdb's table, derived via immunoSEQ multiplex PCR, lists solely in-frame clones and lacks some. Among some 150,000 clones, roughly 72% were seen once, and the ten largest hold approximately 2.1%. Sequenced input: PBMCs. Receptors originate from a woman in her twenties or thirties in good health and CMV-seropositive.

The V and J genes are TRBV2 and TRBJ2-1; 8 bases map to TRBD1. J was trimmed by 4 bases and V by 10 bases; bases with no gene match: 12. This CDR3 has 15 residues. CDR1 and CDR2 (germline): SNHLY, FYNNEI. CDR3 coding DNA: TGTGCCACTATCAAGGACAGGGCTAAATACAATGAGCAGTTCTTC. Its protein is CATIKDRAKYNEQFF. The whole variable domain, filled in from reference TRBV2 and TRBJ2-1, reads EPEVTQTPSHQVTQMGQEVILRCVPISNHLYFYWYRQILGQKVEFLVSFYNNEISEKSEIFDDQFSVERPDGSNFTLKIRSTKLEDSAMYFCATIKDRAKYNEQFFGPGTRLTVL.

This clone was detected once. This chain links TRBV20-1 with TRBJ2-5; D is perhaps TRBD2 (6 bases). CDR3 length: 11 amino acids. V lost 7 bases and J lost 5, with 11 bases in between. Germline V gene sequence: CDR1 DFQATT, CDR2 SNEGSKA (reference sequence). The CDR3 protein is CSGAGMETQYF. The CDR3 DNA is TGCAGTGGTGCGGGGATGGAGACCCAGTACTTC.

Only a few counts were recorded for this clone. The chain joins TRBV18 to TRBJ1-1, with a tentative D call TRBD1 (6 bases). Trimming cost V 2 bases and J 0 bases, with 19 bases left between them. The CDR3 consists of 18 residues. Germline V gene lookup returns CDR1 KGHSH and CDR2 LQKENI. The CDR3 sequence is CASSPTIPTGLLNTEAFF. The CDR3 coding sequence is TGTGCCAGCTCACCAACTATTCCGACAGGACTCCTGAACACTGAAGCTTTCTTT.

The chain combines TRBV28 with TRBJ2-7; D gene uncertain. Trimming removed 0 bases at V and 1 base at J, with 10 bases between. CDR1 and CDR2 from the germline V gene are MDHEN and SYDVKM. The CDR3 runs to 15 residues. The CDR3 loop reads CASSLWGSGSYEQYF. The CDR3 region has the DNA TGTGCCAGCAGTTTATGGGGTTCAGGTTCCTACGAGCAGTACTTC.

The chain is built from TRBV27 and TRBJ1-5, with D possibly TRBD1 on 6 matching bases. The CDR3 contains 13 residues. V dropped 2 bases and J dropped 4 bases, with 6 bases sitting between them. Germline values: CDR1 MNHEY, CDR2 SMNVEV (reference sequence). Here the CDR3 reads CASSLQGNQPQHF. The CDR3 DNA sequence: TGTGCCAGCAGTTTACAGGGGAATCAGCCCCAGCATTTT.

The chain combines TRBV11-2 with TRBJ1-2; tentative D call: TRBD1 (5 bases). The germline V gene has CDR1 SGHAT and CDR2 FQNNGV. The germline V and J ends were trimmed by 2 bases and 4 bases, with 11 bases remaining between them. The CDR3 loop spans 14 amino acids. CDR3 region: CASSLRTGGYGYTF. CDR3 coding DNA: TGTGCCAGCAGCTTACGGACGGGGGGCTATGGCTACACCTTC.

The J gene is TRBJ2-3, the V gene TRBV2; D gene uncertain. V was pared by 4 bases and J by 2 bases, with 7 bases between. Germline lookup yields CDR1 SNHLY and CDR2 FYNNEI. The CDR3 is made up of 13 amino acids. The DNA for the CDR3 is TGTGCCAGCAGTGGTTTAGCCACAGATACGCAGTATTTT. This encodes CASSGLATDTQYF.

Concerning this clone itself: The same CDR3 arises from other DNA sequences in this sample as well. This rearrangement joins TRBV30 to TRBJ2-2; 8 bases fit TRBD1. This CDR3 has 16 residues. The germline V gene has CDR1 GTSNPN and CDR2 SVGIG (reference sequence). The trim removed 4 bases at V and 3 bases at J, leaving 10 bases unmatched. CDR3 DNA sequence: TGTGCCTGGATCGATACCGGGACAGGAGACACCGGGGAGCTGTTTTTT. Protein: CAWIDTGTGDTGELFF.

The chain links TRBV5-1 to TRBJ1-2; no clear D. The CDR3 runs to 13 residues. Trimming took off 4 bases at V and 6 bases at J, with 13 bases between the two ends. The V gene's germline CDR1 is SGHRS and CDR2 YFSETQ. The CDR3 bases are TGCGCCAGCAGCGCAAGTCTAGAGGATGGCTACACCTTC. Translating gives CASSASLEDGYTF.

The V gene is TRBV5-4, the J gene TRBJ1-2, with 7 bases aligning to TRBD1. Germline V lookup: CDR1 SGHNT, CDR2 YYREEE (reference sequence). This CDR3 comprises 13 residues. V was clipped by 2 bases and J by 3 bases; unmatched bases: 1. CDR3 DNA sequence: TGTGCCAGCAGCTTTACAGGGGACTATGGCTACACCTTC. Its translation is CASSFTGDYGYTF.

The rearrangement links TRBV29-1 to TRBJ2-7; D perhaps matches TRBD2 (5 bases). CDR3 length: 12 residues. Germline V CDR1 and CDR2: SQVTM, ANQGSEA. Trimming stripped 4 bases from V and 2 bases from J, with 9 bases between. CDR3 region: CSVVPGTYEQYF. The DNA for the CDR3 is TGCAGCGTTGTGCCGGGAACCTACGAGCAGTACTTC.

The J gene is TRBJ1-1, the V gene TRBV28; TRBD1 is a possible D gene (6 bases). This CDR3 has 17 amino acids. The V gene lost 5 bases and the J gene lost 1 base, with 20 bases spanning the gap. The germline CDR1 and CDR2 sequences are MDHEN and SYDVKM. For the CDR3, the DNA is TGTGCCAGCAGTCCCACAGGGTTTTCCCAAAAGAACACTGAAGCTTTCTTT. Translated, it gives CASSPTGFSQKNTEAFF.

The rearrangement uses TRBV7-2 and TRBJ1-6; D is uncertain. Germline CDR1 SGHTA, CDR2 FQGNSA. The CDR3 spans 13 residues. V lost 3 bases and J 7 bases, leaving 7 bases between the germline ends. The CDR3 spells CASSFTRNSPLHF. The CDR3 nucleotides read TGTGCCAGCAGCTTTACTAGGAATTCACCCCTCCACTTT.

This clone was counted a single time. The V and J genes are TRBV6-6 and TRBJ1-3; 9 bases are shared with TRBD1. Germline V gene lookup returns CDR1 MNHNY and CDR2 SVGAGI (reference sequence). The CDR3 runs 14 residues. V shed 6 bases, J shed 4 bases, and the junction held 4 bases outside the gene matches. CDR3 residues: CASRYGTGGNTIYF. The CDR3 DNA follows: TGTGCCAGCAGATACGGGACAGGGGGAAACACCATATATTTT.

V is TRBV10-3 and J is TRBJ2-6; 11 bases fit TRBD1. The junction had 2 bases not matched to a gene; V was cut back by 7 bases and J by 0 bases. This CDR3 is 16 amino acids long. Looked up from germline, CDR1 is ENHRY and CDR2 is SYGVKD. The CDR3 reads CAIIGQGASGANVLTF. The CDR3 nucleotides read TGTGCCATCATCGGACAGGGGGCCTCTGGGGCCAACGTCCTGACTTTC.

This chain links TRBV7-2 with TRBJ1-3; D is ambiguous. CDR1 and CDR2 (germline): SGHTA, FQGNSA. V gave up 3 bases and J gave up 7 bases, with 10 bases separating them. The CDR3 length is 13 residues. The CDR3 sequence is CASSFTRGNTIYF. The CDR3 DNA reads as TGTGCCAGCAGCTTTACAAGAGGGAACACCATATATTTT.

J is TRBJ2-1 and V is TRBV7-2; D might be TRBD1 (6 bases). Between the trimmed V and J ends, which lost 6 bases and 7 bases, there was a span of 7 bases. Germline lookup yields CDR1 SGHTA and CDR2 FQGNSA. This CDR3 has 11 amino acids. CDR3 DNA sequence: TGTGCCAGCAGAAGGGGGAATGAGCAGTTCTTC. This codes for CASRRGNEQFF. The full variable domain, its missing parts supplied by reference TRBV7-2 and TRBJ2-1, is GAGVSQSPSNKVTEKGKDVELRCDPISGHTALYWYRQSLGQGLEFLIYFQGNSAPDKSGLPSDRFSAERTGGSVSTLTIQRTQQEDSAVYLCASRRGNEQFFGPGTRLTVL.

The chain recombines TRBV25-1 with TRBJ1-2; no clear D. Germline lookup yields CDR1 MGHDK and CDR2 SYGVNS. The CDR3 covers 13 residues. V dropped 6 bases and J dropped 4 bases, with 12 bases sitting between them. The CDR3 protein is CASRSEVAYGYTF. In DNA, the CDR3 is TGTGCCAGCAGGTCAGAGGTGGCCTATGGCTACACCTTC.